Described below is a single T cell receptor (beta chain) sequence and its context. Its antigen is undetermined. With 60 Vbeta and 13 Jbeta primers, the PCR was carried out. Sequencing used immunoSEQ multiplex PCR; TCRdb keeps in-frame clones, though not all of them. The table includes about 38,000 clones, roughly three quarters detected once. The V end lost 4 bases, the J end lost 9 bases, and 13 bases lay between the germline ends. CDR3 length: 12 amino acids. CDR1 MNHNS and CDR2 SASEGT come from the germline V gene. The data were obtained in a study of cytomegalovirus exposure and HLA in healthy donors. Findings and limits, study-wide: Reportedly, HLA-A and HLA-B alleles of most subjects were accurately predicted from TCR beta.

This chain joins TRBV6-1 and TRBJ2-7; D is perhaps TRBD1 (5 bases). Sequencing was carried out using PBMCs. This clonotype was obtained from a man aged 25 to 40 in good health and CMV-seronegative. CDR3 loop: CASSVSLTGQYF. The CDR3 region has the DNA TGTGCCAGCAGTGTGTCCCTCACAGGGCAGTACTTC.